This section outlines one TCR beta chain sequence together with its context. What it recognizes is unknown. The junction shows a germline mismatch at one end, possibly a read error. The sample comes from a study of tumor-infiltrating lymphocytes in localized non-small cell lung cancer. Study in general: Resected tumor was paired with non-adjacent uninvolved lung from the same patient.

Libraries were prepared by immunoSEQ multiplex PCR; TCRdb keeps only in-frame clonotypes and omits some of them. The sample has 9,500 to 10,000 clones, less than 75% seen once; the top ten hold less than 25%. This CDR3 has 15 amino acids. Germline lookup yields CDR1 SGHAT and CDR2 FQDESV (reference sequence). Study observations and caveats: T-cell fraction did not differ between immunotypes IM1 and IM2. Not all patients were TCR sequenced, owing to tissue quantity. TCRbeta sequencing showed higher T cell infiltration in tumors than uninvolved lung.

J is TRBJ1-1 and V is TRBV11-1; D perhaps matches TRBD1 (6 bases). The source of this sequence is a human donor with non-small cell lung cancer. Sequenced: lung tumor tissue. CDR3 protein: CASSLTGTLNAEAFF. DNA of the CDR3: TGTGCCAGCAGCTTAACCGGGACATTGAACGCTGAAGCTTTCTTT.